This TCR beta chain was sequenced for a study of blood T cell repertoires in COVID-19 (dated by TCRdb to about 2020). At the level of the whole study: Samples covering the acute and convalescent phases of COVID-19 were provided by collaborators in the United States, Italy and Spain. The material from the prospective study consisted of cDNA or gDNA derived from T cells, B-cell-depleted T cells, or PBMCs. Deeply sampled blood TCRbeta repertoires from subjects exposed to, actively infected with, or recovered from COVID-19 were included in the dataset. The repertoires were released in a freely available public database intended as a resource for research on the immune response to SARS-CoV-2. The samples were drawn from two sources: the first 160 participants of the ongoing ImmuneRACE study, and about 1,300 subjects contributed by 6 global collaborators. A de-identified subject ID, COVID-19 status, age in years and sex were almost always included in the sample metadata. Where available, HLA class I and class II types were taken from metadata supplied by the sample provider and were not determined by assay-based typing. Beyond this particular receptor, the publication reports: The quantity of clinical and demographic metadata differed by source and by participant and was supplied without curation.

CDR1 and CDR2, looked up from the germline V gene (reference sequence), are MNHEY and SMNVEV. Measured from the cysteine to the phenylalanine, the CDR3 is 15 residues long. Only the CDR3 DNA stays, 45 bases, in frame from base 1. V has 5 bases trimmed and J has 3 bases trimmed; junction bases matching no gene number 7. TCRbeta CDR3 regions were amplified from genomic DNA using the immunoSEQ Assay, a bias-controlled multiplex PCR. The original pipeline was this. Within the assay, amplification of reference gene primers was used to estimate how many nucleated cells each sample contained. To quantify the absolute abundance of each unique TCRbeta CDR3 rearrangement, sequence reads were collapsed and filtered. For each sample, productive Simpson clonality was calculated by taking the square root of Simpson's diversity index across productive rearrangements. TCRdb stores this immuneACCESS table with in-frame sequences only. Part of the clones is absent; in the studies checked, under half of the shortfall reflects unresolved V genes, and no reason is known for the rest. D and trimming were read from the DNA, whereas the V and J calls and clone size are those reported in that table. This sample gives about 360,000 clones in total; roughly 86% of them show up just once. Around 2% of the sample lies in the top ten.

Worth noting for this clone: It has no known antigen specificity. No much larger clone is present one base from it, and per-base qualities are unavailable.

Participants in the prospective study were enrolled through a virtual design, were aged about 18 to 100 years, and lived in 24 United States geographic areas. In the prospective study, participants were assigned to cohorts based on the clinical history participants reported in a screening survey and a study questionnaire. In the prospective study, mobile phlebotomists collected whole blood, serum and a nasopharyngeal or oropharyngeal swab from each participant. Additional blood draws and questionnaires over an approximately 2-month period could optionally be provided by prospective study participants. Before DNA extraction, prospective study blood samples were shipped either frozen or at room temperature.

This receptor chain uses TRBV27 and TRBJ1-1, with 9 middle bases fitting TRBD1. This clonotype originated in a woman aged 40 to 50 with acute COVID-19. Sequenced sample: PBMCs or T cells enriched from blood (not recorded which). The CDR3 region has the sequence CASSPWTGDDTEAFF. The base sequence is TGTGCCAGCAGTCCGTGGACAGGGGACGACACTGAAGCTTTCTTT.